This TCR beta chain is drawn from a study of radiation and T cells in renal cell carcinoma. Broader study findings: Without pretreatment biopsies, baseline tumor clonotype presence was undetermined.

Germline CDR1 reads SGHTA; CDR2 reads FQGNSA. V shed 5 bases and J shed 8 bases, with 15 bases lying between them. The CDR3 contains 13 residues. As for time point: blood 2 weeks post-SBRT. Treatment reported: 15 Gy SBRT to primary tumor, nephrectomy 4 weeks later. A note on this clone: No antigen is known for it.

Sequencing used immunoSEQ multiplex PCR; TCRdb keeps in-frame clones, though not all of them. The sample carries about 130,000 clones, around 90% recorded once. This chain connects TRBV7-2 to TRBJ1-2; a weak D match, TRBD1 (5 bases). This clonotype was sampled from a woman aged 70 to 79 with renal cell carcinoma. Sample: blood, taken from a patient whose treatment included radiotherapy and nephrectomy. The DNA of the CDR3 is TGTGCCAGCAGCACCCCCGGGGCTCACGGCTACACCTTC. This codes for CASSTPGAHGYTF.